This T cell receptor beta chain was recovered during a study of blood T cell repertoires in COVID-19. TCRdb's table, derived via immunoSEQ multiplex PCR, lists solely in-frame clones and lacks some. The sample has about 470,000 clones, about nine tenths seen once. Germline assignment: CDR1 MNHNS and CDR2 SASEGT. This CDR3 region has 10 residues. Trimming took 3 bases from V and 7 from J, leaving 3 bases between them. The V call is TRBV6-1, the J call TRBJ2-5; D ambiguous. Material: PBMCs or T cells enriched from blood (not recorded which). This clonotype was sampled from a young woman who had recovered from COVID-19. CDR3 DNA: TGTGCCAGCAGTGACGGGACCCAGTACTTC. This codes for CASSDGTQYF.